This T cell receptor (beta chain) was captured in a study of cytomegalovirus exposure and HLA in healthy donors (dated by TCRdb to 2016 to 2017). Notes on the research overall: According to a later analysis, one platform produced both the 120 validation repertoires and the 700 or so repertoires of the first cohort. To predict cytomegalovirus infection status, the study combined high-throughput TCR immunosequencing, statistical association of individual TCRs with disease status, and machine learning. A separate validation cohort of 100 to 150 different subjects was used in addition to the approximately 700-subject first cohort. The study was designed to test whether signatures of past pathogen exposure could be identified by cataloging public T cell receptors. What the work shows at the level of the full study, not this receptor alone: Most TCR sequences were seen in very few donors, while some public TCRs were found in many individuals. The authors suggested that the approach could potentially be extended to other disease states and immunological phenotypes. In a later analysis, TCRs clustered in the first cohort were found to also tend to co-occur in the approximately 120 validation repertoires, with 94% of cluster scores above 0. Cytomegalovirus status was reported to be diagnosed by the classifier with high specificity and sensitivity in both the original and validation cohorts. A total of fewer than 200 TCR beta chains were listed by the study as associated with cytomegalovirus. In vitro tests confirmed that three of the cytomegalovirus-associated TCR beta chains recognize cytomegalovirus antigens. A later analysis lacked HLA typing for the validation cohort, so it scored co-occurrence in that cohort across all 110 or so repertoires.

A distance of 17 bases separates the germline ends of V and J, which lose 0 bases and 6 bases respectively. Inclusive of the bounding cysteine and phenylalanine, the CDR3 is 17 residues long. Of all the DNA, just the CDR3 is kept, 51 bases in frame from base 1. Per the germline V gene, MGHRA is the CDR1 and YSYEKL is the CDR2. About this clone itself: Its recognized antigen is unknown. Base qualities were left out, and no much larger clone turns up one base away.

Library generation was performed with the immunoSEQ multiplex PCR assay. The study's processing was this. To diagnose cytomegalovirus status from the catalog of TCR beta chain sequences, a statistical classification framework was built. Imported from immuneACCESS, the table was reduced by TCRdb to in-frame sequences with V and J called. These copies leave out some clones; in studies compared against another copy, an unresolved V gene accounts for under half, and the cause of the remainder is not known. That table supplies the V and J calls and clone size; D and trimming were determined from the DNA. The sample yields approximately 160,000 clones; roughly nine tenths were counted once. The leading ten clones occupy about a tenth of the sample. Separate from the approximately 690-subject first cohort, the validation cohort of 90 to 150 subjects was the group to which the donors belonged.

This TCR was recovered from a woman between 18 and 30 years old in good health and CMV-seropositive. This receptor chain uses TRBV4-1 and TRBJ2-2; a tentative D call is TRBD2 (5 bases match). Sequenced: PBMCs. The CDR3 region has the sequence CASSQDGITLVAGELFF. In nucleotides, the sequence is TGCGCCAGCAGCCAAGACGGGATTACCCTCGTGGCCGGGGAGCTGTTTTTT.